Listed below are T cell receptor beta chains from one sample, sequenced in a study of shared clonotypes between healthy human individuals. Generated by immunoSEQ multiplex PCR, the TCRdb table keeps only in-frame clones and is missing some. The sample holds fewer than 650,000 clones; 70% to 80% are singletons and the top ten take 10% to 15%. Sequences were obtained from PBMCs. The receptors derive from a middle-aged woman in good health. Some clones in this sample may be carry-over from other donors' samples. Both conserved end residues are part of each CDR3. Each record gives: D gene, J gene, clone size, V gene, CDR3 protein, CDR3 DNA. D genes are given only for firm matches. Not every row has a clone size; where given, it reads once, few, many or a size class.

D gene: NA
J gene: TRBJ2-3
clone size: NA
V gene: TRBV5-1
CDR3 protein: CASSLVGGGDTQYF
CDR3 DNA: TGCGCCAGCAGCTTGGTTGGAGGGGGGGATACGCAGTATTTT

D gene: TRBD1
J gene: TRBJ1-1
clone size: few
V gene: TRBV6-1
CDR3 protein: CASSSGTVENTEAFF
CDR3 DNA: TGTGCCAGCAGCTCAGGGACAGTTGAGAACACTGAAGCTTTCTTT

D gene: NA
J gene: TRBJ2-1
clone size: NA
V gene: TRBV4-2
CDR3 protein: CASSLKGRGPDNEQFF
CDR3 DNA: TGTGCCAGCAGCCTAAAGGGGCGGGGCCCCGACAATGAGCAGTTCTTC

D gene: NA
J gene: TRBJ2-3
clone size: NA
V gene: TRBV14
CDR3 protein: CASRGADTQYF
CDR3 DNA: TGTGCCAGCAGGGGGGCAGATACGCAGTATTTT

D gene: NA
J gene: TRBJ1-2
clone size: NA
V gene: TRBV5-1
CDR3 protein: CASSLGQVWYGYTF
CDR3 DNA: TGCGCCAGCAGCTTGGGACAGGTCTGGTATGGCTACACCTTC

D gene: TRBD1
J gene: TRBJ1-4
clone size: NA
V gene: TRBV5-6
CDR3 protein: CASSRRGRPEKLFF
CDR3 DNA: TGTGCCAGCAGCCGCAGGGGGAGACCCGAAAAACTGTTTTTT

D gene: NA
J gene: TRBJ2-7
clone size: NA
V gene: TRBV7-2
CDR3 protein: CASSLDAGSYEQYF
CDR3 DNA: TGTGCCAGCAGCTTAGATGCGGGATCCTACGAGCAGTACTTC

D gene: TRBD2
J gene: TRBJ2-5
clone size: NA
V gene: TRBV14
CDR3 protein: CASSQWGGEAQYF
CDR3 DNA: TGTGCCAGCAGCCAATGGGGGGGAGAGGCCCAGTACTTC

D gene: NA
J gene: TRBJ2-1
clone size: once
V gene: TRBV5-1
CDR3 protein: CASSMSTLSYNEQFF
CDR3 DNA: TGCGCCAGCAGCATGTCCACCCTATCCTACAATGAGCAGTTCTTC

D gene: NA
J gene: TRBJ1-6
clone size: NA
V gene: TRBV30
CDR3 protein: CAWSPLRGSPLHF
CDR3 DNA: TGTGCCTGGAGCCCTCTCAGAGGGTCACCCCTCCACTTT

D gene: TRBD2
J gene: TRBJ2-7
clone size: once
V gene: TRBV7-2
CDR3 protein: CASSPRFGTSGSLYF
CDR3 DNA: TGTGCCAGCAGCCCCCGGTTCGGGACTAGCGGGAGTCTGTACTTC

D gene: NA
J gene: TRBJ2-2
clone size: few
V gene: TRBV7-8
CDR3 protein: CASSTHTGELFF
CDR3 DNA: TGTGCCAGCAGCACCCACACCGGGGAGCTGTTTTTT

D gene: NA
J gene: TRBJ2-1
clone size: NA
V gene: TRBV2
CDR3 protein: CASRGLTAYPLDEQFF
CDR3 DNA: TGTGCCAGCAGGGGGTTGACAGCCTACCCTCTCGATGAGCAGTTCTTC

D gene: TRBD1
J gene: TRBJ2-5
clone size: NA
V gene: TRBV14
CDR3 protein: CASSQAHTGGETQYF
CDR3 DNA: TGTGCCAGCAGCCAAGCTCATACAGGGGGCGAGACCCAGTACTTC

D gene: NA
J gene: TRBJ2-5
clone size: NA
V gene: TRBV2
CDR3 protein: CASSVYGGGETQYF
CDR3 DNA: TGTGCCAGCAGTGTGTACGGAGGAGGAGAGACCCAGTACTTC

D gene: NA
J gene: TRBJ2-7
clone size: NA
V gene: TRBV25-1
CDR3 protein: CASSDPGTPNLGQYF
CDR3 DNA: TGTGCCAGCAGTGACCCCGGGACCCCTAATCTGGGGCAGTACTTC

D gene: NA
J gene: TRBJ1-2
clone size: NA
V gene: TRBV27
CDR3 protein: CASSLYPRGGGYTF
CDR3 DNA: TGTGCCAGCAGTTTATACCCGAGAGGAGGGGGCTACACCTTC

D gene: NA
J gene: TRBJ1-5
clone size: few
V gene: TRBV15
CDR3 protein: CATSNTPGEPQHF
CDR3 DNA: TGTGCCACCAGCAATACCCCGGGGGAGCCCCAGCATTTT

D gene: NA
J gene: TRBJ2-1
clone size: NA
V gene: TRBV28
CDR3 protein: CASRGAGDYNEQFF
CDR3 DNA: TGTGCCAGCAGGGGGGCGGGGGACTACAATGAGCAGTTCTTC

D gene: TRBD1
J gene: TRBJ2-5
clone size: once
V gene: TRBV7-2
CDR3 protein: CASSSRGLTETQYF
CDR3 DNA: TGTGCCAGCAGCTCCAGGGGGCTAACTGAGACCCAGTACTTC

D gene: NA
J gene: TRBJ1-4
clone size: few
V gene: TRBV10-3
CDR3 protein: CAISDPTLGFPVPFF
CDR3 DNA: TGTGCCATCAGTGACCCGACCCTTGGGTTTCCCGTCCCGTTTTTT

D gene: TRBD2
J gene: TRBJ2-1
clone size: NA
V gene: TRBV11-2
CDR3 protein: CASSFGLAYYNEQFF
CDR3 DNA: TGTGCCAGCAGCTTCGGACTAGCGTACTACAATGAGCAGTTCTTC

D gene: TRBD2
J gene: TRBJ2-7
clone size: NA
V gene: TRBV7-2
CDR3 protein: CASSSGLAGSYEQYF
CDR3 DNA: TGTGCCAGCAGCTCTGGGCTAGCGGGTTCCTACGAGCAGTACTTC